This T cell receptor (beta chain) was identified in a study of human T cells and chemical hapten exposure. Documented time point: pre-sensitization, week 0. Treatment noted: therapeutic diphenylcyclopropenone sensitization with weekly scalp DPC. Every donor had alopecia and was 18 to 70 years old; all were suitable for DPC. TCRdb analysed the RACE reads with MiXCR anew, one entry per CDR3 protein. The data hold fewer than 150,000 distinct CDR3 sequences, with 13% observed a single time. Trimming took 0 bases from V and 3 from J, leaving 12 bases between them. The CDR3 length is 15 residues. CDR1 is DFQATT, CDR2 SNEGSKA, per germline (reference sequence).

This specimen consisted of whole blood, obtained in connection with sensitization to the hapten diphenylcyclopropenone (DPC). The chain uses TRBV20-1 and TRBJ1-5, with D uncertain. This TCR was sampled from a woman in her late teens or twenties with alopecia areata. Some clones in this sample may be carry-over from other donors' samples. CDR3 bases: TGCAGTGCTAGAGATCCCTCCCAGCCCAATCAGCCCCAGCATTTT. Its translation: CSARDPSQPNQPQHF.